This T cell receptor (beta chain) was documented in a study of T cells in Graves' hyperthyroidism and ophthalmopathy. Germline CDR1 and CDR2: SGHAT and FQNNGV. The CDR3 has 16 amino acids. Trimming left V 2 bases short and J 2 bases short, with 15 bases between. RNA transcripts served as the template for amplifying TCR beta CDR3 regions. First-round RT-PCR of the TCR CDR3 relied on the HTBI primer set. TCRdb reprocessed the multiplex PCR reads via MiXCR and lists one record per CDR3 protein. The table has about 600,000 distinct CDR3 sequences, around 15% seen once. Study-level results: Before onset, by a median of approximately 5.9 months, the model predicted ophthalmopathy.

This clonotype appeared many times. The target antigen is unknown. Uncontrolled infection, other autoimmune disease, pregnancy or lactation excluded patients. The J gene is TRBJ1-1, the V gene TRBV11-2, with a tentative D call TRBD1 (5 bases). The TCR sequence derives from a middle-aged woman with Graves' ophthalmopathy. Sequencing input: blood. CDR3 nucleotides: TGTGCCAGCAGCTTACGTTTGGGGGGGGGTAACACTGAAGCTTTCTTT. This gives the protein CASSLRLGGGNTEAFF.